This T cell receptor (beta chain) was observed in a study of blood T cell repertoires in COVID-19. As for the study in general: Donors in the United States, Italy and Spain gave samples during acute or convalescent COVID-19. From T cells, B-cell-depleted T cells, or PBMCs came the material, which was cDNA or gDNA.

The Seattle patients joined while their infection was active and were tracked longitudinally afterward. Methods used by the authors: Reference gene primer amplification yielded estimated nucleated cell counts. Assay: immunoSEQ multiplex PCR; the TCRdb copy retains only in-frame clones and omits some. The DNA gave D and trimming, while V, J and clone size come from that table. The sample carries approximately 440,000 clones, roughly 88% recorded once. CDR1 is SGHRS, CDR2 YFSETQ, per germline. V gave up 0 bases and J gave up 1 base, with 8 bases separating them. CDR3 length equals 15 residues. V and J are TRBV5-1 and TRBJ1-3, with a possible D match to TRBD1 (6 bases). The clonotype was recovered from a woman between 50 and 59 years old with COVID-19, enrolled during active disease. The specimen sequenced was peripheral blood. DNA for the CDR3: TGCGCCAGCAGCTTGGCAGGGGATTCTGGAAACACCATATATTTT. It encodes CASSLAGDSGNTIYF.